The 8 T cell receptor beta chains in this list originate from one sample, sequenced in a study of blood T cell repertoires in COVID-19. Libraries were prepared by immunoSEQ multiplex PCR; TCRdb keeps only in-frame clonotypes and omits some of them. The sample yields roughly 160,000 clones, about 83% seen once. Sample: peripheral blood. All receptors come from an elderly woman with COVID-19, enrolled during active disease.

The CDR3 region is CASSERVWGYTF. The CDR3 nucleotides read TGTGCCAGCAGTGAGAGGGTCTGGGGCTACACCTTC. This chain uses TRBV2 with TRBJ1-2; D is uncertain. The ends were cut back, 3 bases at V and 8 bases at J, with 10 bases in the middle. Germline V gives CDR1 SNHLY, CDR2 FYNNEI. There are 12 residues in the CDR3.

The CDR3 region has the DNA TGTGCCACCAGCAGAGATCGGGACACCGGGGAGCTGTTTTTT. Translated, it gives CATSRDRDTGELFF. The chain couples TRBV15 to TRBJ2-2; no clear D gene. The CDR3 covers 14 residues. Germline values: CDR1 LNHNV, CDR2 YYDKDF (reference sequence). V dropped 0 bases and J dropped 3 bases, with 5 bases sitting between them.

The CDR3 bases are TGTGCCAGCAGCAACCACAGGGATAGCAATCAGCCCCAGCATTTT. Translation: CASSNHRDSNQPQHF. The chain is built from TRBV7-2 and TRBJ1-5; weak D call: TRBD1 (6 bases). V shed 5 bases and J shed 0 bases, with 11 bases lying between them. Germline CDR1 reads SGHTA; CDR2 reads FQGNSA. The CDR3 covers 15 residues.

Only a few counts were recorded for this clone. The V and J genes are TRBV29-1 and TRBJ1-1; a weak D match, TRBD1 (6 bases). The CDR3 is 8 amino acids. Germline V lookup: CDR1 SQVTM, CDR2 ANQGSEA. V shed 7 bases and J shed 14 bases, with 11 bases lying between them. Here the CDR3 reads CSATGPFF. As DNA, the CDR3 is TGCAGCGCGACAGGTCCGTTCTTT.

The chain employs TRBV18 and TRBJ2-5; tentative D call: TRBD1 (6 bases). The V gene lost 3 bases and the J gene lost 3 bases, with 8 bases spanning the gap. CDR1 is KGHSH and CDR2 is LQKENI in the germline V gene. The CDR3 spans 13 residues. The CDR3 DNA is TGTGCCAGCTCACCTGGACAGAAAGAGACCCAGTACTTC. Protein: CASSPGQKETQYF.

This chain uses TRBV3-1 (or the pseudogene TRBV3-2) with TRBJ2-2; a possible D gene is TRBD1 (5 bases). The V gene's germline CDR1 is LGHDT and CDR2 YNNKEL (reference sequence). The CDR3 covers 13 residues. V was pared by 4 bases and J by 6 bases, with 9 bases between. CDR3 sequence: CASSRGAAGELFF. Here the CDR3 DNA reads TGTGCCAGCAGCCGTGGGGCGGCCGGGGAGCTGTTTTTT.

This chain connects TRBV12-3 or TRBV12-4 to TRBJ2-7; TRBD1 is a possible D gene (6 bases). V shed 2 bases and J shed 9 bases, with 14 bases lying between them. There are 13 residues in the CDR3. The CDR3 protein is CASSLQQGLGQYF. The CDR3 DNA reads TGTGCCAGCAGTTTACAACAGGGTCTCGGGCAGTACTTC.

The chain links TRBV7-2 to TRBJ1-4; weak D call: TRBD1 (6 bases). The V gene lost 2 bases and the J gene lost 8 bases, with 9 bases spanning the gap. The CDR3 spans 13 residues. Germline V CDR1 and CDR2: SGHTA, FQGNSA. CDR3 in amino acids: CASSLRGGEKLFF. Written as DNA, the CDR3 is TGTGCCAGCAGCTTAAGGGGGGGGGAAAAACTGTTTTTT.